The following is a T cell receptor beta chain sequence with its context. This sample was taken from a study of blood T cell repertoires in COVID-19. Whole-study context: The United States, Italy and Spain were the sources of the acute and convalescent COVID-19 samples.

In the original processing: Estimation of nucleated cell counts relied on the amplification of reference gene primers. Measured with immunoSEQ multiplex PCR; TCRdb has only the in-frame clones, and not every one. V and J calls plus clone size are reproduced from that table; the DNA served to infer D and trimming. The table shows 150,000 or so clones, with roughly nine tenths occurring only once. Trimming left V 2 bases short and J 2 bases short, with 10 bases between. CDR1 is MNHEY and CDR2 is SVGAGI in the germline V gene. This CDR3 comprises 15 residues. The TCR sequence derives from a man aged 55 to 69 with active or convalescent COVID-19. V gene TRBV6-5 combines with J gene TRBJ1-5, with D unresolved. The sample consisted of peripheral blood. CDR3 nucleotides: TGTGCCAGCAGTTACACCTACCTCGGCAATCAGCCCCAGCATTTT. This translates into CASSYTYLGNQPQHF.